The entry below describes one T cell receptor (beta chain). Its specific antigen is unknown. At one of its ends the junction is not consistent with the germline gene, which may arise from a read error. Other DNA variants within this sample encode the same CDR3. The sample's time point label, decoded: individuals recovered from natural SARS-CoV-2 infection. CDR1 SGHKS and CDR2 YYEKEE were looked up in the germline V gene (reference sequence). The CDR3 runs 13 residues from the cysteine to the phenylalanine. The entry retains the CDR3 DNA only, 39 bases that are in frame from base 1. The source of the sample is a study of Ad26.COV2.S vaccination and SARS-CoV-2 variants (dated by TCRdb to the early 2020s). For the study in its entirety: The specificity and breadth of SARS-CoV-2-reactive T cell receptors after Ad26.COV2.S vaccination were assessed by TCRbeta repertoire sequencing. The TCR-sequenced set comprised approximately 32 samples: approximately 20 Ad26.COV2.S vaccine recipients, 5 placebo recipients and 8 SARS-CoV-2 convalescent individuals. Paper-wide results and their limitations: After vaccination, spike-specific CD8+ and CD4+ T cell responses were reported to show substantial breadth. Higher spike-specific TCR breadth was observed in Ad26.COV2.S recipients than in placebo recipients (P = 0.0014). Comparable non-spike TCR breadth was observed between vaccine and placebo recipients, consistent with only spike being contained in the vaccine. The authors noted that total T cell responses may have been underestimated by the TCR breadth and depth analyses.

TCRbeta CDR3 regions were sequenced with the immunoSEQ Assay. After extraction, genomic DNA underwent amplification by bias-controlled multiplex PCR, followed by high-throughput sequencing. From the authors' description of their analysis: Collapsing and filtering of sequences were performed to quantify the absolute abundance of each unique TCRbeta CDR3 region. T cell fraction was estimated by normalization of TCRbeta template counts to usable DNA, with usable DNA being measured through amplification of reference genes present in all nucleated cells. Repertoire TCRs were annotated as SARS-CoV-2-specific when V gene, CDR3 amino acid sequence and J gene were exactly matched to a known reactive TCR set. MIRA supplied the reference SARS-CoV-2 TCR set, which was filtered for enrichment in COVID-19-positive ImmuneCODE repertoires so that public or cross-reactive TCRs were removed. Based on the MIRA antigens, annotated TCRs were further analysed at the level of specific ORF or position within ORF. Depth was the summed frequency of annotated unique rearrangements, while breadth was defined as annotated unique rearrangements over total unique productive rearrangements. TCR breadth was compared between groups using two-sided Wilcoxon rank-sum tests. Held by TCRdb, this immuneACCESS table contains in-frame sequences only and omits some clones. Under half of the omission traces to an unresolved V gene where checked; the cause of the rest is unknown. The V and J calls and the clone size are those of that table, but D and trimming were determined from the DNA. Recorded for this sample are 300,000 to 450,000 clones; just over 90% of them occurred a single time. The leading ten clones occupy 3.5% to 4.5% of the sample.

The specimen comprised peripheral blood, sampled after recovery from COVID-19. The chain joins TRBV5-5 to TRBJ2-7, with no confident D gene call. The clonotype comes from a human donor who had recovered from COVID-19. The CDR3 loop reads CASSLNRAYEQYF. The DNA is TGTGCCAGCAGCTTGAACAGAGCCTACGAGCAGTATTTC.